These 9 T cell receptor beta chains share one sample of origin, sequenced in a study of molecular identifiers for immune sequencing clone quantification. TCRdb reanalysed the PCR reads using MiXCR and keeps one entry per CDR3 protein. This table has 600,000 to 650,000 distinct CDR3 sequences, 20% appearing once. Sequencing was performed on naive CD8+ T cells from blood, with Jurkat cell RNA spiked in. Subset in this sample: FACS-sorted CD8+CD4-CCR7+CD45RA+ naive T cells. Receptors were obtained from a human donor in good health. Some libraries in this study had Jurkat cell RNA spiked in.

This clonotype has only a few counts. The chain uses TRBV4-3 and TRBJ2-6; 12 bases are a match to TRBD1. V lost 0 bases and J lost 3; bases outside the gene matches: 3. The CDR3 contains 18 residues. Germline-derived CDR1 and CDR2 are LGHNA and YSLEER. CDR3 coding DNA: TGCGCCAGCAGCCAAGATGGGACAGGGGGCGGTGGGGCCAACGTCCTGACTTTC. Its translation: CASSQDGTGGGGANVLTF.

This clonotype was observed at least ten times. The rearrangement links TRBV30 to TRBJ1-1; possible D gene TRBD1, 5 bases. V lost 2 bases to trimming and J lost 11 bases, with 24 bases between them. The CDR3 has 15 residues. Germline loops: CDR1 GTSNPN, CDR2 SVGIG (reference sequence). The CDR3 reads CAWSSTRTRSERAFF. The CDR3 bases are TGTGCCTGGAGTTCGACCCGGACACGGAGCGAAAGGGCTTTCTTT.

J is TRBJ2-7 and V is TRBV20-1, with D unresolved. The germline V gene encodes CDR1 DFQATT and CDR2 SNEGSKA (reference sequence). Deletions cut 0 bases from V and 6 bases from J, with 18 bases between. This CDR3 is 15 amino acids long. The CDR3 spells CSARDSWSMTSEQYF. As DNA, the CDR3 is TGCAGTGCTAGAGATTCTTGGAGTATGACCTCCGAGCAGTACTTC.

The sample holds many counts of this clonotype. The CDR3 DNA reads TGTGCCAGCAGCCCCGGGGTAGCGGGAGGGCCTGATACGCAGTATTTT. Residues: CASSPGVAGGPDTQYF. The V gene is TRBV14, the J gene TRBJ2-3; 11 bases line up with TRBD2. J gave up 6 bases and V 4 bases, and 9 bases lay outside the gene matches. Germline CDR1 is SGHDN and CDR2 is FVKESK. CDR3 length: 16 residues.

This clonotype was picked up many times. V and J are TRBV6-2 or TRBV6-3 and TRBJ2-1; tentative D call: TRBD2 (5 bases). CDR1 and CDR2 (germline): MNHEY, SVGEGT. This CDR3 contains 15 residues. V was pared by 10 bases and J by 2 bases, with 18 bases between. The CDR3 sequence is CATVLDPLPYNEQFF. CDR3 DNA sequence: TGTGCCACCGTACTAGACCCCTTACCCTACAATGAGCAGTTCTTC.

The CDR3 is CASRDLTESSYNSPLHF. Here the CDR3 DNA reads TGTGCCAGCAGGGACCTGACAGAAAGCTCCTATAATTCACCCCTCCACTTT. This chain uses TRBV2 with TRBJ1-6, with D tentatively TRBD1 (5 bases). Trimming took 6 bases from V and 0 from J, leaving 15 bases between them. Germline CDR1 is SNHLY and CDR2 is FYNNEI. The CDR3 is 17 residues long.

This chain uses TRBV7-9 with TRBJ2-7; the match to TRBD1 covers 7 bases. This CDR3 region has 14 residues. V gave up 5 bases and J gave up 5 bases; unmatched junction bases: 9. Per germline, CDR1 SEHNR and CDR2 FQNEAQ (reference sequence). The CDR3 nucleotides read TGTGCCAGCAGCGCTCGACAGGGTCCCCACGAGCAGTACTTC. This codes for CASSARQGPHEQYF.

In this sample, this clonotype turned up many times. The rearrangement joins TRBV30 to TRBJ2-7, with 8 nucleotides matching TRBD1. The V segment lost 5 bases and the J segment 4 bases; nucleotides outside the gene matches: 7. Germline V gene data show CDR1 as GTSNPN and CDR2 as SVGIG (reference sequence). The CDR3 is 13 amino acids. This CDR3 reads CAWSTGDSYEQYF. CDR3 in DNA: TGTGCCTGGTCGACAGGGGATTCGTACGAGCAGTACTTC.

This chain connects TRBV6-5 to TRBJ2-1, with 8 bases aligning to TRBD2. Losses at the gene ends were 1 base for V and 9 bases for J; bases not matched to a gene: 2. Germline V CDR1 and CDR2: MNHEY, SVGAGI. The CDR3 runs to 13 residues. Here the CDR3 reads CASSYLGLGEQFF. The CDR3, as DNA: TGTGCCAGCAGTTACTTGGGACTAGGTGAGCAGTTCTTC.